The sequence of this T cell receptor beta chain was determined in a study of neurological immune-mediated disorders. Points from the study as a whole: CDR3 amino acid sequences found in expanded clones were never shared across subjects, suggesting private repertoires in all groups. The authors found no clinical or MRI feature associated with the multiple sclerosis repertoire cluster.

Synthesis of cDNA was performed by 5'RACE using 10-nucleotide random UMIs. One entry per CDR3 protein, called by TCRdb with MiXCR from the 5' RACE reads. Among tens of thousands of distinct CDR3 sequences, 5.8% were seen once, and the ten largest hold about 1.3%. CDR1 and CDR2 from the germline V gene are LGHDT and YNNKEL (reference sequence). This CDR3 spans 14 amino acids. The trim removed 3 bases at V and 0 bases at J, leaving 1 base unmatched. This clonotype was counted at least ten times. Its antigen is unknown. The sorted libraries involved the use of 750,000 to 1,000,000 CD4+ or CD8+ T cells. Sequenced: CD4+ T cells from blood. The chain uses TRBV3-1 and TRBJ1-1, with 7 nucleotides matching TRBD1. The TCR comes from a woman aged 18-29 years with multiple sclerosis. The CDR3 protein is CASSHGQVNTEAFF. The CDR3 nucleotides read TGTGCCAGCAGCCACGGACAGGTGAACACTGAAGCTTTCTTT.